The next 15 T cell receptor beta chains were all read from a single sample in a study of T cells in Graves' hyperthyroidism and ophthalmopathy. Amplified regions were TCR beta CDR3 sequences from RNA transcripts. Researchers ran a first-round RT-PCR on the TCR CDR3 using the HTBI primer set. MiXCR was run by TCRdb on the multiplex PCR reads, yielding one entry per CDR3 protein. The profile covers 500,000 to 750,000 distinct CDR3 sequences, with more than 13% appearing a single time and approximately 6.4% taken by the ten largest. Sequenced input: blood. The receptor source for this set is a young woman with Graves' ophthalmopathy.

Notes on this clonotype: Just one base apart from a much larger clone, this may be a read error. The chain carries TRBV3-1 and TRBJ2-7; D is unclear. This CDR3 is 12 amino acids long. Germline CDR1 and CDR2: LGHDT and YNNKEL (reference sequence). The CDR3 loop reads CASSQRLYDQYF. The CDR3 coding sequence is TGTGCCAGCAGCCAACGCCTCTACGACCAGTACTTC.

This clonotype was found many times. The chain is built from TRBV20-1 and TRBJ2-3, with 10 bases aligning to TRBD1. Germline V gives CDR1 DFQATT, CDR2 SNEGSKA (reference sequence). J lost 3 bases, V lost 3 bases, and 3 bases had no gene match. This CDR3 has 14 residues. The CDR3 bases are TGCAGTGCTAGTCGGGACAGGGGAACAGATACGCAGTATTTT. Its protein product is CSASRDRGTDTQYF.

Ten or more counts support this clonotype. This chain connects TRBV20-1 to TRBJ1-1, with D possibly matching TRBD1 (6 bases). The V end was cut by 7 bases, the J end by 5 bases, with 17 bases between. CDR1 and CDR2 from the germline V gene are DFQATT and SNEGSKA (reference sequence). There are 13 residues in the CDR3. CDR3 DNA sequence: TGCAGTGTAAAACAGGGCGCGAGAACTGAAGCTTTCTTT. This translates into CSVKQGARTEAFF.

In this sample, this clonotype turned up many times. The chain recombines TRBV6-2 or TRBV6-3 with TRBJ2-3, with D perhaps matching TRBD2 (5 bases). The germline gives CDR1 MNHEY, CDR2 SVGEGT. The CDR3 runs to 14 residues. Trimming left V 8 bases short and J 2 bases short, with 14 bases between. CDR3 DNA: TGTGCCAGCTCAGTACGGGAAACCACAGATACGCAGTATTTT. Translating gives CASSVRETTDTQYF.

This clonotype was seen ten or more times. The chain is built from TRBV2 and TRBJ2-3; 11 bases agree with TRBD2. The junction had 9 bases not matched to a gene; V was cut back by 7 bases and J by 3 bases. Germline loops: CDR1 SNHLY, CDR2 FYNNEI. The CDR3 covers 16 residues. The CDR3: CASTKLAGEGTDTQYF. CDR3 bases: TGTGCCAGCACCAAACTAGCGGGAGAGGGAACAGATACGCAGTATTTT. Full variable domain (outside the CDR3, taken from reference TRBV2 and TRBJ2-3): EPEVTQTPSHQVTQMGQEVILRCVPISNHLYFYWYRQILGQKVEFLVSFYNNEISEKSEIFDDQFSVERPDGSNFTLKIRSTKLEDSAMYFCASTKLAGEGTDTQYFGPGTRLTVL.

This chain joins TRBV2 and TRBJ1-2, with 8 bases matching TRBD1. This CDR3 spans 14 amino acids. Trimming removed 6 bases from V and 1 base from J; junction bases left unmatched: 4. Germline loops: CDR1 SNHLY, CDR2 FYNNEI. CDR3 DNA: TGTGCCAGCAGGCCCACAGGGGGTAACTATGGCTACACCTTC. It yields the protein CASRPTGGNYGYTF.

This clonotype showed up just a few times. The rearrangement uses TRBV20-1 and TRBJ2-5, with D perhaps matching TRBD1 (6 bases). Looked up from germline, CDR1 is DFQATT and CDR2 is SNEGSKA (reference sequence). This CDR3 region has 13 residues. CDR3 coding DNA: TGCGGGGGCCGCAGGGGAATTCGGGAGACCCAGTACTTC. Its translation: CGGRRGIRETQYF.

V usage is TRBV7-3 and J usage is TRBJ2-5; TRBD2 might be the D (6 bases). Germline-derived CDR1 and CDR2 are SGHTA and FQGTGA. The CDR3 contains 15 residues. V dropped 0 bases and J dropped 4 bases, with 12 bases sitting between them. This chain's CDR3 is CASSLTAGSGETQYF. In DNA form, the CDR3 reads TGTGCCAGCAGCTTAACCGCGGGATCGGGAGAGACCCAGTACTTC.

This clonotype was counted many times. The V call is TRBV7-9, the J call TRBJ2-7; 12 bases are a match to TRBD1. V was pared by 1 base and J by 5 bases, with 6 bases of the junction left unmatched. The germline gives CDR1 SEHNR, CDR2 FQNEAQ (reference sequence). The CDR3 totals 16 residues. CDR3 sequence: CASSLGDRGRRDEQYF. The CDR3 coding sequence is TGTGCCAGCAGCTTAGGGGACAGGGGGCGAAGGGACGAGCAGTACTTC.

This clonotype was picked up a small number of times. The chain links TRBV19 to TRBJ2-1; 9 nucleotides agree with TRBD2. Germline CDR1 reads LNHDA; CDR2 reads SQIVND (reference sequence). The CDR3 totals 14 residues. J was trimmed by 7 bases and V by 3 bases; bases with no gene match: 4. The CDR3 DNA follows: TGTGCCAGTAGTATCACTAGCGGGCGTAATGAGCAGTTCTTC. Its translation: CASSITSGRNEQFF.

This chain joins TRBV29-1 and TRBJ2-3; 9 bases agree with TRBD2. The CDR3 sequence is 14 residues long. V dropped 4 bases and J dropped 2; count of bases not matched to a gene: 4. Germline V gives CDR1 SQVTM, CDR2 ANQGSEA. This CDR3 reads CSVGGRADTDTQYF. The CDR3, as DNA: TGCAGCGTTGGCGGGAGGGCCGACACAGATACGCAGTATTTT.

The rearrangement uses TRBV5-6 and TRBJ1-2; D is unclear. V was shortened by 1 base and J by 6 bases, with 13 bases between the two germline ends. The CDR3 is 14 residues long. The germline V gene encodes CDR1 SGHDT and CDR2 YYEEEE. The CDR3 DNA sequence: TGTGCCAGCAGCTTGATCGGAGGGTTTGATGGCTACACCTTC. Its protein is CASSLIGGFDGYTF.

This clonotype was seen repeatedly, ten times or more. The CDR3 region has the DNA TGTGCCAGCAGGAATCACGGGACATCCCCTAATGAGCAGTTCTTC. Residues: CASRNHGTSPNEQFF. The chain is built from TRBV12-3 or TRBV12-4 and TRBJ2-1, with a possible D match to TRBD1 (6 bases). There are 15 residues in the CDR3. V was clipped by 6 bases and J by 7 bases, with 19 bases between them.

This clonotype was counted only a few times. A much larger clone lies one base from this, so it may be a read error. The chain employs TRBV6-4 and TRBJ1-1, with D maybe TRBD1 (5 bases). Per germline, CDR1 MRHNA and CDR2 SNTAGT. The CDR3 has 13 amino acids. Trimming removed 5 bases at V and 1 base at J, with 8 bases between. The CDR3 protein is CASSIQANTEAFF. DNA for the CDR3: TGTGCCAGCAGTATACAGGCGAACACTGAAGCTTTCTTT.

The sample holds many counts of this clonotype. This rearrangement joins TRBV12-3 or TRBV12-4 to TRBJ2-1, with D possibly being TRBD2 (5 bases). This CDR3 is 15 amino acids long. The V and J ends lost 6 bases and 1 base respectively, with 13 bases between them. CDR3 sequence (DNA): TGTGCCAGCAGGCCCACCGGGAAATCCTACAATGAGCAGTTCTTC. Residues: CASRPTGKSYNEQFF.